The clone carrying this TCR beta chain was recorded a few times. Its specificity is not known. Researchers built TCR beta libraries using quantitative 5'-RACE with molecular barcodes. TCRdb reprocessed the 5' RACE reads with MiXCR, giving one entry per CDR3 protein. The top ten clones hold approximately 13% of a sample with approximately 110,000 distinct CDR3 sequences, around 24% of them seen once. This entry belongs to a study of CD8 T cells in ankylosing spondylitis. The study, taken as a whole, reports: Disease-linked clones were CD8+ and relatively rare in peripheral blood.

This CDR3 is 14 amino acids long. Looked up from germline, CDR1 is MNHEY and CDR2 is SMNVEV (reference sequence). The TCR sequence derives from a male donor with ankylosing spondylitis. The V and J genes are TRBV27 and TRBJ2-1; TRBD1 is a possible D gene (6 bases). Sequenced sample: synovial fluid, either unsorted or a sorted T cell fraction (not recorded which). DNA for the CDR3: TGTGCGGGTTATACGAGGACAGTCTACAATGAGCAGTTCTTC. Protein sequence: CAGYTRTVYNEQFF.